The 22 T cell receptor beta chains below come from one sample, sequenced in a study of CD8+CD57+ T cells in acquired aplastic anemia. All patients picked for sequencing had shown, by flow cytometry, an expansion of CD8+CD57+ cells. The study profiled TCR beta VDJ and CDR3 using genomic DNA as template. TCRdb re-called the reads through MiXCR, storing one row per CDR3 protein. Of approximately 220,000 distinct CDR3 sequences in the sample, over 40% were seen once. Sequenced: sorted CD4+, CD8+, or CD8+CD57+ T cells (not recorded which) from PBMCs. The source is a human donor with aplastic anemia.

The rearrangement links TRBV4-1 to TRBJ1-2; TRBD1 might be the D (6 bases). CDR3 length: 16 residues. V shed 7 bases and J shed 1 base, with 19 bases lying between them. CDR1 MGHRA and CDR2 YSYEKL come from the germline V gene. The CDR3 DNA follows: TGCGCCAGCAACCCTACTTGGGCAGGGGATAACTATGGCTACACCTTC. Its protein is CASNPTWAGDNYGYTF.

This clonotype has a count of ten or more. The gene calls are TRBV2 and TRBJ1-5; D unresolved. The germline gives CDR1 SNHLY, CDR2 FYNNEI. Trimming took off 6 bases at V and 7 bases at J, with 19 bases between the two ends. The CDR3 spans 15 residues. Written as DNA, the CDR3 is TGTGCCAGCAGCACCCGAGAGGGCTCGGGGCAGCCCCAGCATTTT. Amino acid sequence: CASSTREGSGQPQHF.

The gene calls are TRBV5-1 and TRBJ2-5, with TRBD1 identical over 8 bases. This CDR3 is 15 amino acids long. The junction had 5 bases not matched to a gene; V was cut back by 0 bases and J by 4 bases. Germline CDR1 reads SGHRS; CDR2 reads YFSETQ. CDR3 amino acids: CASSLEAGGVETQYF. CDR3 nucleotide sequence: TGCGCCAGCAGCTTGGAGGCAGGGGGCGTAGAGACCCAGTACTTC.

This clonotype was observed a few times. This may arise from a read error, as a much more abundant clone is one base away. This rearrangement joins TRBV5-6 to TRBJ2-1; D not resolved. Trimming took 0 bases from V and 7 from J, leaving 8 bases between them. This CDR3 contains 13 residues. CDR1 and CDR2 from the germline V gene are SGHDT and YYEEEE. The CDR3 reads CASSLGSGNEQFF. The CDR3 DNA is TGTGCCAGCAGCTTGGGATCCGGGAATGAGCAGTTCTTC.

This clonotype was recorded at least ten times. V is TRBV6-5 and J is TRBJ1-6; D is uncertain. The CDR3 length is 12 residues. V dropped 4 bases and J dropped 10 bases, with 8 bases sitting between them. The germline V gene encodes CDR1 MNHEY and CDR2 SVGAGI. CDR3 in DNA: TGTGCCAGCAGTTCCCTCCCGTCACCCCTCCACTTT. Protein: CASSSLPSPLHF.

As concerns this clonotype: The junction shows a germline mismatch at one end, possibly a read error. V usage is TRBV2 and J usage is TRBJ1-1, with TRBD1 matching over 12 bases. The length of the CDR3 is 15 residues. The germline V gene encodes CDR1 SNHLY and CDR2 FYNNEI. This CDR3 is CASRDRGHLGTEAFF. For the CDR3, the DNA is TGTGCAAGCAGGGACAGGGGGCATTTGGGCACTGAAGCTTTCTTT.

Worth noting for this clonotype: A read error may be the cause here, since a much bigger clone is one base away. This CDR3 fails to terminate in the conserved phenylalanine or tryptophan, so it likely reflects a read error. This chain uses TRBV20-1 with TRBJ1-1, with TRBD1 as a possible D gene (6 bases). The V end lost 5 bases, the J end lost 1 base, and 14 bases lay between the germline ends. The CDR3 totals 14 residues. Germline V gene sequence: CDR1 DFQATT, CDR2 SNEGSKA (reference sequence). The CDR3 sequence is CSAGKRGANTEAFS. The DNA of the CDR3 is TGCAGTGCTGGGAAGAGGGGGGCGAACACTGAAGCTTTCTCT.

At least ten counts were recorded for this clonotype. The V call is TRBV12-3 or TRBV12-4, the J call TRBJ1-1; D gene uncertain. CDR3 length: 13 amino acids. Trimming removed 6 bases at V and 2 bases at J, with 10 bases between. CDR3 sequence: CASRHQVNTEAFF. The CDR3 DNA sequence: TGTGCCAGCAGACATCAGGTCAACACTGAAGCTTTCTTT.

This clonotype was seen at least ten times. V is TRBV4-2 and J is TRBJ2-7; D is ambiguous. Germline CDR1 LGHNA, CDR2 YNFKEQ. V was shortened by 0 bases and J by 0 bases, with 6 bases between the two germline ends. The CDR3 runs 14 residues. The CDR3 sequence is CASSQDRLSYEQYF. The CDR3 coding sequence is TGTGCCAGCAGCCAAGACAGACTCTCCTACGAGCAGTACTTC.

This clonotype was observed a handful of times. The chain couples TRBV18 to TRBJ1-2; D uncertain. Germline V gene lookup returns CDR1 KGHSH and CDR2 LQKENI. The V end lost 0 bases, the J end lost 6 bases, and 5 bases lay between the germline ends. The CDR3 runs to 12 residues. The DNA of the CDR3 is TGTGCCAGCTCACCACCCGAAGATGGCTACACCTTC. Protein product: CASSPPEDGYTF.

The J gene is TRBJ2-5, the V gene TRBV7-8, with 13 bases matching TRBD2. The CDR3 spans 16 residues. Trimming took 5 bases from V and 6 from J; bases not matched to a gene: 9. Germline CDR1 SGHVS, CDR2 FQNEAQ. CDR3 nucleotides: TGTGCCAGCAGCCCGCCGACTAGCGGGGGGCCCAAGACCCAGTACTTC. It codes for CASSPPTSGGPKTQYF. Complete variable domain (other parts from reference TRBV7-8 and TRBJ2-5): GAGVSQSPRYKVAKRGQDVALRCDPISGHVSLFWYQQALGQGPEFLTYFQNEAQLDKSGLPSDRFFAERPEGSVSTLKIQRTQQEDSAVYLCASSPPTSGGPKTQYFGPGTRLLVL.

The rearrangement joins TRBV20-1 to TRBJ2-7; D is ambiguous. Looked up from germline, CDR1 is DFQATT and CDR2 is SNEGSKA (reference sequence). Deletions cut 0 bases from V and 9 bases from J, with 6 bases between. The CDR3 spans 10 residues. CDR3 nucleotides: TGCAGTGCTAGAGACGGCGGGCAGTACTTC. Translating gives CSARDGGQYF.

This chain uses TRBV7-3 with TRBJ1-2; 12 nucleotides align to TRBD1. The ends lost 2 bases at V and 8 bases at J; junction bases unmatched: 9. Germline CDR1 SGHTA, CDR2 FQGTGA. This CDR3 is 16 amino acids long. The CDR3 nucleotides read TGTGCCAGCAGCTTAGGCGTGGGACAGGGGGCGAAGGGCTACACCTTC. It yields the protein CASSLGVGQGAKGYTF.

This clonotype has just a few counts. The chain employs TRBV7-8 and TRBJ1-2, with 10 bases aligning to TRBD1. V dropped 6 bases and J dropped 7; count of bases not matched to a gene: 11. The CDR3 runs 15 residues. Germline V CDR1 and CDR2: SGHVS, FQNEAQ. Here the CDR3 reads CASSLDLGQGLGYTF. The CDR3 bases are TGTGCCAGCAGTTTGGATCTGGGACAGGGGCTTGGCTACACCTTC.

This rearrangement joins TRBV15 to TRBJ1-4; maybe TRBD1 (6 bases). V was pared by 1 base and J by 8 bases, with 20 bases between. This CDR3 has 17 residues. CDR1 LNHNV and CDR2 YYDKDF come from the germline V gene (reference sequence). CDR3 in amino acids: CATSRGGAKWADEKLFF. The CDR3 coding sequence is TGTGCCACCAGCAGAGGGGGGGCGAAATGGGCGGACGAAAAACTGTTTTTT.

The table lists this clonotype with many counts. This chain connects TRBV28 to TRBJ1-5, with 8 bases identical to TRBD1. From germline, CDR1 is MDHEN and CDR2 SYDVKM. With V trimmed by 6 bases and J by 6 bases, 7 bases remained unmatched. The CDR3 is made up of 14 amino acids. CDR3 sequence: CASRATGGGQPQHF. The DNA of the CDR3 is TGTGCCAGCAGGGCTACAGGGGGAGGTCAGCCCCAGCATTTT. The full variable domain, completed using reference TRBV28 and TRBJ1-5, is DVKVTQSSRYLVKRTGEKVFLECVQDMDHENMFWYRQDPGLGLRLIYFSYDVKMKEKGDIPEGYSVSREKKERFSLILESASTNQTSMYLCASRATGGGQPQHFGDGTRLSIL.

The rearrangement uses TRBV15 and TRBJ2-1, with TRBD2 matching 11 bases. Trimming at V came to 3 bases and at J to 8 bases, leaving 12 bases not matched to a gene. CDR3 length equals 17 residues. In germline, CDR1 is LNHNV, CDR2 YYDKDF (reference sequence). The DNA of the CDR3 is TGTGCCACCAGCAGCCCTATTCTAGCGGGGGGCAGGGATGAGCAGTTCTTC. This gives the protein CATSSPILAGGRDEQFF.

The table lists this clonotype with many counts. The chain links TRBV3-1 to TRBJ1-2; D not certain. From germline, CDR1 is LGHDT and CDR2 YNNKEL (reference sequence). The CDR3 covers 13 residues. The ends were cut back, 0 bases at V and 8 bases at J, with 10 bases in the middle. CDR3 bases: TGTGCCAGCAGCCAAGATAGGAGGTTCGGCTACACCTTC. Translation: CASSQDRRFGYTF.

V gene TRBV15 combines with J gene TRBJ1-1; D is ambiguous. Germline V gene lookup returns CDR1 LNHNV and CDR2 YYDKDF (reference sequence). Trimming cost V 3 bases and J 4 bases, with 9 bases left between them. The CDR3 contains 13 residues. The CDR3 spells CATSRDLSTEAFF. In DNA form, the CDR3 reads TGTGCCACCAGCAGGGACTTGAGCACTGAAGCTTTCTTT.

Of note for this clonotype: Relative to the germline gene, one junction end is altered; a read error may explain this. This chain joins TRBV10-3 and TRBJ2-7, with a tentative D call TRBD1 (6 bases). Germline V gene sequence: CDR1 ENHRY, CDR2 SYGVKD. The CDR3 is 17 amino acids. CDR3 loop: CAIGQQLGAGATYGQYF. CDR3 in DNA: TGTGCCATCGGCCAGCAGCTTGGGGCAGGGGCCACCTACGGGCAGTACTTC.

This clonotype was detected many times. The gene calls are TRBV7-6 and TRBJ2-7; TRBD2 agrees at 10 bases. Trimming at V came to 4 bases and at J to 5 bases, leaving 8 bases not matched to a gene. CDR3 length: 15 amino acids. CDR1 and CDR2 (germline): SGHVS, FNYEAQ. CDR3 DNA: TGTGCCAGCAGCTATACCCCTAGCGGGGGCAACGAGCAGTACTTC. Its protein is CASSYTPSGGNEQYF.

The genes are TRBV7-3 and TRBJ1-1; D gene uncertain. CDR3 length equals 15 residues. From germline, CDR1 is SGHTA and CDR2 FQGTGA. Trimming cost V 5 bases and J 9 bases, with 22 bases left between them. CDR3 DNA: TGTGCCAGCAGCCTAATGGTGGGTGGTAACCTGCAAGCTTTCTTT. Protein sequence: CASSLMVGGNLQAFF.